Sequencing of this T cell receptor beta chain was carried out in a study of OX40 agonist ivuxolimab in advanced cancers. In this sample, this clone turned up a few times. Produced via immunoSEQ multiplex PCR; TCRdb's table is partial and in-frame only. Of over 85,000 clones in the sample, roughly 93% were seen once. The CDR3 contains 13 residues. V lost 1 base to trimming and J lost 10 bases, with 8 bases between them. Looked up from germline, CDR1 is LGHNA and CDR2 is YSLEER. The source of this sequence is an adult with an advanced solid tumor such as melanoma, head and neck, liver or kidney cancer. The sample here was CD4+ or CD8+ T cells sorted from blood, taken in a trial of the OX40 agonist ivuxolimab. J is TRBJ1-6 and V is TRBV4-3; no reliable D call. Here the CDR3 reads CASSQGVGSPLHF. The CDR3 bases are TGCGCCAGCAGCCAAGGGGTCGGCTCACCCCTCCACTTT.